This T cell receptor (beta chain) comes out of a study of T cell changes during pregnancy in multiple sclerosis. CDR1 is SGHDN and CDR2 is FVKESK in the germline V gene. V lost 1 base to trimming and J lost 4 bases; unmatched junction nucleotides: 6. The CDR3 extends over 15 amino acids. TCRdb's copy holds only in-frame clones and misses some; the assay was immunoSEQ multiplex PCR. The sample includes about 52,000 clones, 92% seen only once; the top ten take more than 0.15%. The sequences come from CD4+ T cells from peripheral blood mononuclear cells, collected after pregnancy. This receptor was obtained from a female donor in good health, enrolled as a control in a pregnancy study. The J gene is TRBJ1-1, the V gene TRBV14, with 7 bases aligning to TRBD1. CDR3 sequence reads: CASSQADRRGTEAFF. CDR3 in DNA: TGTGCCAGCAGCCAAGCGGACAGGAGAGGCACTGAAGCTTTCTTT. The full variable domain, in which reference TRBV14 and TRBJ1-1 provide the parts outside the CDR3, is EAGVTQFPSHSVIEKGQTVTLRCDPISGHDNLYWYRRVMGKEIKFLLHFVKESKQDESGMPNNRFLAERTGGTYSTLKVQPAELEDSGVYFCASSQADRRGTEAFFGQGTRLTVV.